This TCR beta chain was recorded in a study of blood T cell repertoires in COVID-19. Whole-study context: Samples of COVID-19 (acute and convalescent) were obtained from the United States, Italy and Spain. The cDNA or gDNA used as material had been derived from T cells, B-cell-depleted T cells, or PBMCs.

Per the original methods: For nucleated cells, counts were estimated from reference gene primer amplification. The data were produced by immunoSEQ multiplex PCR, yet TCRdb's version contains in-frame clones alone and is incomplete. V, J and clone size reflect that table, while D and trimming were determined from the DNA. The data contain a few hundred thousand clones, approximately 90% of them singletons. Patients at the Seattle site were enrolled during active infection and followed longitudinally. Germline assignment: CDR1 LGHDT and CDR2 YNNKEL (reference sequence). The CDR3 loop spans 16 amino acids. Trimming shortened V by 3 bases and J by 1 base, and 13 bases separated the two germline ends.

The V and J genes are TRBV3-1 (or the pseudogene TRBV3-2) and TRBJ1-3, with D uncertain. The sequencing sample was made of peripheral blood. The clonotype was recovered from a woman aged 45-59 years with COVID-19, enrolled during active disease. The CDR3 sequence: CASSHWTDRSGNTIYF. The CDR3 nucleotides are TGTGCCAGCAGCCACTGGACTGATAGATCTGGAAACACCATATATTTT.